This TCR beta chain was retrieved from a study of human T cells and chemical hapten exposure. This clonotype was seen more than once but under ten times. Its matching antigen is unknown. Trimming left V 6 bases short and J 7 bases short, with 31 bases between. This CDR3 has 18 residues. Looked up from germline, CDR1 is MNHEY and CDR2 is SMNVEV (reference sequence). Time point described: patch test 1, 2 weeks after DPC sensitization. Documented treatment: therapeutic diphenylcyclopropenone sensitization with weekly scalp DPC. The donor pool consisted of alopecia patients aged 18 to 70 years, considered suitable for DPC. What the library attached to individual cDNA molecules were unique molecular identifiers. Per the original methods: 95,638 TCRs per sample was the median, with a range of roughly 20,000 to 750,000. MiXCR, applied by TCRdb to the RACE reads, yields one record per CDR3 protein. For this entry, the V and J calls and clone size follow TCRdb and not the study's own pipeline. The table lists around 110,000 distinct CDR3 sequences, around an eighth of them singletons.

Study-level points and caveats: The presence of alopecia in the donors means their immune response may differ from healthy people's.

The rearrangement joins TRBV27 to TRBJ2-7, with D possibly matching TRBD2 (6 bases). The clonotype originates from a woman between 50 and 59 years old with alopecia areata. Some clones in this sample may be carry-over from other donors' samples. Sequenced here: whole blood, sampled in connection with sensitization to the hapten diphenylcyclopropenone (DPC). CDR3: CASSGRGKTAGFQAEQYF. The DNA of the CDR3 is TGTGCCAGCAGCGGAAGGGGCAAGACGGCGGGATTCCAAGCTGAGCAGTACTTC.